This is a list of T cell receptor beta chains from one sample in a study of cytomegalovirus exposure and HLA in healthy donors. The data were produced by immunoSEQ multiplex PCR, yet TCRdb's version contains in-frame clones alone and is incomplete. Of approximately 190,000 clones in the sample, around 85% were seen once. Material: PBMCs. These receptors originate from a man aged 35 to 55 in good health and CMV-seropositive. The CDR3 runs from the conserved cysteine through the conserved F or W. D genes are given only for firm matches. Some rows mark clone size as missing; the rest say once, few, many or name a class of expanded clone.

CDR3 DNA: TGTGCCAGCAGTCCCGGGACATTGAACACTGAAGCTTTCTTT; CDR3 protein: CASSPGTLNTEAFF; V gene: TRBV28; D gene: -; J gene: TRBJ1-1; clone size: -
CDR3 DNA: TGTGCCAGCAGTGACAGGGGGCGTAGGAACACTGAAGCTTTCTTT; CDR3 protein: CASSDRGRRNTEAFF; V gene: TRBV2; D gene: TRBD1; J gene: TRBJ1-1; clone size: -
CDR3 DNA: TGTGCCAGTATCCGGGATGGGAGGCGTGCAACTAATGAAAAACTGTTTTTT; CDR3 protein: CASIRDGRRATNEKLFF; V gene: TRBV19; D gene: -; J gene: TRBJ1-4; clone size: -
CDR3 DNA: TGTGCCAGTAGTACCTACGGACTGGCTGTTGAGCAGTTCTTC; CDR3 protein: CASSTYGLAVEQFF; V gene: TRBV19; D gene: -; J gene: TRBJ2-1; clone size: -
CDR3 DNA: TGTGCCAGCAGCGCGACCGGGACAGGAGGGGAGTCTGGAAACACCATATATTTT; CDR3 protein: CASSATGTGGESGNTIYF; V gene: TRBV9; D gene: TRBD1; J gene: TRBJ1-3; clone size: once
CDR3 DNA: TGTGCCAGCAGCTACACCGGGGGAGGCTACTACAATGAGCAGTTCTTC; CDR3 protein: CASSYTGGGYYNEQFF; V gene: TRBV7-2; D gene: -; J gene: TRBJ2-1; clone size: -
CDR3 DNA: TGTGCCAGTGAGGGAGGTTATAGCAATCAGCCCCAGCATTTT; CDR3 protein: CASEGGYSNQPQHF; V gene: TRBV19; D gene: -; J gene: TRBJ1-5; clone size: -
CDR3 DNA: TGCGCCAGCAGTGTCGCCCGGGACAGGGCGTCCACCGGGGAGCTGTTTTTT; CDR3 protein: CASSVARDRASTGELFF; V gene: TRBV10-1; D gene: TRBD1; J gene: TRBJ2-2; clone size: once
CDR3 DNA: TGCGCCAGCAGCAACCCGGGACAGGGGGCATACGAGCAGTACTTC; CDR3 protein: CASSNPGQGAYEQYF; V gene: TRBV4-1; D gene: TRBD1; J gene: TRBJ2-7; clone size: -
CDR3 DNA: TGCAGCGTTGAAGCAGGGTTTGAGACCCAGTACTTC; CDR3 protein: CSVEAGFETQYF; V gene: TRBV29-1; D gene: -; J gene: TRBJ2-5; clone size: -
CDR3 DNA: TGTGCCAGCAGCTTCCTCCGGACAGGGGGGGGCTACACCTTC; CDR3 protein: CASSFLRTGGGYTF; V gene: TRBV7-2; D gene: TRBD1; J gene: TRBJ1-2; clone size: -
CDR3 DNA: TGTGCCAGCAGCTTAAGGGACTCGAACACTGAAGCTTTCTTT; CDR3 protein: CASSLRDSNTEAFF; V gene: TRBV7-2; D gene: -; J gene: TRBJ1-1; clone size: -
CDR3 DNA: TGTGCCAGCAGCAAAGCCAACCCATTGACAGCCCCAAACTCCTACGAGCAGTACTTC; CDR3 protein: CASSKANPLTAPNSYEQYF; V gene: TRBV21-1; D gene: -; J gene: TRBJ2-7; clone size: -
CDR3 DNA: TGTGCCAGCAGCATATCTAGCGGGGGGGAGACCCAGTACTTC; CDR3 protein: CASSISSGGETQYF; V gene: TRBV11-1; D gene: TRBD2; J gene: TRBJ2-5; clone size: few
CDR3 DNA: TGTGCCAGCAGCTTACTACAGGGGACGAACTACAATGAGCAGTTCTTC; CDR3 protein: CASSLLQGTNYNEQFF; V gene: TRBV7-2; D gene: TRBD1; J gene: TRBJ2-1; clone size: -
CDR3 DNA: TGTGCCAGCAGCCAAACGACAGGGCATCAGCCCCAGCATTTT; CDR3 protein: CASSQTTGHQPQHF; V gene: TRBV4-2; D gene: TRBD1; J gene: TRBJ1-5; clone size: -
CDR3 DNA: TGTGCCAGCAGCCAGACAGGGGAGGAGACCCAGTACTTC; CDR3 protein: CASSQTGEETQYF; V gene: TRBV7-9; D gene: TRBD1; J gene: TRBJ2-5; clone size: -
CDR3 DNA: TGTGCCAGCAGCCATGAGGGTATCTCGGGGTACGAGCAGTACTTC; CDR3 protein: CASSHEGISGYEQYF; V gene: TRBV28; D gene: -; J gene: TRBJ2-7; clone size: -
CDR3 DNA: TGTGCCAGCAGGATTCCGTTAGAGGAGACCCAGTACTTC; CDR3 protein: CASRIPLEETQYF; V gene: TRBV5-6; D gene: -; J gene: TRBJ2-5; clone size: -
CDR3 DNA: TGCGCCAGCAGCTTACGGGACACCACCTACGAGCAGTACTTC; CDR3 protein: CASSLRDTTYEQYF; V gene: TRBV5-1; D gene: -; J gene: TRBJ2-7; clone size: -